This T cell receptor beta chain appears in the sequencing data of a study of blood T cell repertoires in COVID-19. Germline V CDR1 and CDR2: MNHEY, SVGEGT. This CDR3 has 16 amino acids. V was pared by 0 bases and J by 6 bases, with 18 bases between. Sequencing was performed with immunoSEQ multiplex PCR; in TCRdb, only in-frame clones are kept and a portion is missing. The sample lists around 310,000 clones, 85% to 90% occurring once. This sequence joins TRBV6-2 or TRBV6-3 and TRBJ2-7; possible D gene TRBD2, 6 bases. Sequenced: peripheral blood. This receptor was obtained from a woman between 35 and 50 years old with COVID-19, enrolled during active disease. CDR3 nucleotides: TGTGCCAGCAGTTACTCGATGGTGGGGGGATCCCTCGAGCAGTACTTC. Translated, it gives CASSYSMVGGSLEQYF.